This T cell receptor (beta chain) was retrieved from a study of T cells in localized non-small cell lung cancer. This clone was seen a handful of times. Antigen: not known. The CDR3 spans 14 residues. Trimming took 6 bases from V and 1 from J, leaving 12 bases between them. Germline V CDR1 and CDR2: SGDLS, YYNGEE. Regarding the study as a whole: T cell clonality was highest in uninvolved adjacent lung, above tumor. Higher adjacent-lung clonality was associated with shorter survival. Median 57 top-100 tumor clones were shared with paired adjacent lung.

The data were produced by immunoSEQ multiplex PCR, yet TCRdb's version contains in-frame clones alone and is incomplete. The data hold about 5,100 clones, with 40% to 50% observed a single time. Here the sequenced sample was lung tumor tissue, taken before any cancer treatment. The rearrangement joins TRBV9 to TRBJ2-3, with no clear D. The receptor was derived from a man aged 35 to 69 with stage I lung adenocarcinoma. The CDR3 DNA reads TGTGCCAGCACCGATCGGGCAGGCACAGATACGCAGTATTTT. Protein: CASTDRAGTDTQYF.